Sequencing of this T cell receptor (beta chain) was carried out in a study of tumor and adjacent non-tumor tissue in lung cancer. Trimming cost V 0 bases and J 5 bases; bases outside gene matches: 11. CDR1 and CDR2 (germline): DFQATT, SNEGSKA (reference sequence). CDR3 length equals 16 residues. RNA was extracted from bulk tissue without any cell sorting. Three rounds of nested PCR, following a modified ARM-PCR protocol, produced the TCRbeta library. One entry per CDR3 protein results from TCRdb running MiXCR on the multiplex PCR reads. In the table there are approximately 120,000 distinct CDR3 sequences, 60% to 80% of which are singletons.

The chain couples TRBV20-1 to TRBJ2-5; 8 bases are a match to TRBD2. The origin of this receptor is a woman aged 55-69 years with non-small cell lung cancer. The sample consisted of lung tumor tissue. CDR3 nucleotides: TGCAGTGCTAGAGATTTAACTAGCGGTTTCGGGGAGACCCAGTACTTC. Residues: CSARDLTSGFGETQYF.